This entry lists 14 T cell receptor beta chains sequenced from one sample in a study of T-cell memory formation after mild COVID-19. TCRdb re-called the 5' RACE reads with MiXCR, one entry per CDR3 protein. The data hold about 260,000 distinct CDR3 sequences, with around 15% observed a single time. Sequencing used PBMCs or a T cell subset sorted from them (not recorded which). These receptors were obtained from a man between 18 and 29 years old who had mild COVID-19 (a few samples of this study predate the infection). Cell type and time point are not known.

J is TRBJ1-1 and V is TRBV6-5; D is undetermined. The germline CDR1 and CDR2 sequences are MNHEY and SVGAGI. The CDR3 length is 12 residues. Trimming took 6 bases from V and 4 from J, leaving 9 bases between them. Here the CDR3 DNA reads TGTGCCAGCAGCTGGCCCGGCACTGAAGCTTTCTTT. This codes for CASSWPGTEAFF.

The J gene is TRBJ2-3, the V gene TRBV7-3; 11 bases align to TRBD2. Germline V CDR1 and CDR2: SGHTA, FQGTGA. Trimming cost V 3 bases and J 11 bases; bases outside gene matches: 1. There are 12 residues in the CDR3. The CDR3 DNA sequence: TGTGCCAGCAGCTTGGGACTAGCGGAGCAGTATTTT. It is translated as CASSLGLAEQYF.

There are a few counts of this clonotype. The rearrangement links TRBV4-1 to TRBJ1-3, with 9 bases aligning to TRBD1. Germline V gene lookup returns CDR1 MGHRA and CDR2 YSYEKL. Trimming removed 6 bases from V and 0 bases from J; junction bases left unmatched: 0. This CDR3 contains 14 residues. CDR3 coding DNA: TGCGCCAGCAGGGACAGGGGCTCTGGAAACACCATATATTTT. Translated: CASRDRGSGNTIYF.

This clonotype has a handful of counts. The rearrangement links TRBV29-1 to TRBJ1-1; possibly TRBD1 for D (6 bases). The ends were cut back, 3 bases at V and 6 bases at J, with 14 bases in the middle. From germline, CDR1 is SQVTM and CDR2 ANQGSEA. The CDR3 extends over 13 amino acids. The CDR3 spells CSVEYRGRAEAFF. The CDR3 coding sequence is TGCAGCGTTGAGTATAGGGGGAGAGCTGAAGCTTTCTTT.

This clonotype has more than one count but fewer than ten. This chain connects TRBV14 to TRBJ1-1; D is ambiguous. Germline assignment: CDR1 SGHDN and CDR2 FVKESK. Trimming took 1 base from V and 3 from J, leaving 9 bases between them. The CDR3 loop spans 14 amino acids. The DNA for the CDR3 is TGTGCCAGCAGCCAAGTTTCTGGGTACACTGAAGCTTTCTTT. Its translation is CASSQVSGYTEAFF.

This clonotype was seen ten or more times. The V and J genes are TRBV6-2 or TRBV6-3 and TRBJ2-1; D possibly corresponds to TRBD2 (6 bases). Looked up from germline, CDR1 is MNHEY and CDR2 is SVGEGT. CDR3 length equals 15 residues. The germline V and J ends were trimmed by 5 bases and 2 bases, with 13 bases remaining between them. Written as DNA, the CDR3 is TGTGCCAGCAGTAAACCGGGACTCACCTACAATGAGCAGTTCTTC. This sequence encodes CASSKPGLTYNEQFF.

The chain joins TRBV20-1 to TRBJ1-2; no reliable D call. The germline CDR1 and CDR2 sequences are DFQATT and SNEGSKA (reference sequence). This CDR3 is 12 amino acids long. Trimming stripped 3 bases from V and 2 bases from J, with 7 bases between. CDR3 residues: CSASPRNYGYTF. The DNA of the CDR3 is TGCAGTGCTAGCCCTCGGAACTATGGCTACACCTTC.

This chain joins TRBV29-1 and TRBJ2-1, with D maybe TRBD2 (7 bases). Trimming cost V 0 bases and J 0 bases, with 12 bases left between them. Germline CDR1 and CDR2: SQVTM and ANQGSEA. The CDR3 is made up of 16 amino acids. The CDR3 nucleotides read TGCAGCGTTGAAGATGCGGGGGCGAGCTCCTACAATGAGCAGTTCTTC. Translated, it gives CSVEDAGASSYNEQFF.

In this sample, this clonotype turned up many times. The CDR3 coding sequence is TGTGCCAGCAGTTACGTGACTAGCGGGGAGTCAGATACGCAGTATTTT. Its protein product is CASSYVTSGESDTQYF. This rearrangement joins TRBV6-2 or TRBV6-3 to TRBJ2-3, with 11 bases fitting TRBD2. Germline CDR1 MNHEY, CDR2 SVGEGT. The CDR3 runs to 16 residues. V gave up 2 bases and J gave up 4 bases; unmatched junction bases: 5.

V is TRBV27 and J is TRBJ1-3; tentatively, D is TRBD1 (5 bases). Trimming stripped 6 bases from V and 0 bases from J, with 9 bases between. This CDR3 is built from 14 residues. CDR1 is MNHEY, CDR2 SMNVEV, per germline (reference sequence). Written as DNA, the CDR3 is TGTGCCAGCAGACCCCAGGGCTCTGGAAACACCATATATTTT. This sequence encodes CASRPQGSGNTIYF.

The sample holds a few counts of this clonotype. V usage is TRBV6-2 or TRBV6-3 and J usage is TRBJ1-6, with TRBD1 matching 8 bases. CDR3 size: 16 residues. V was clipped by 6 bases and J by 10 bases; unmatched bases: 14. CDR1 and CDR2 from the germline V gene are MNHEY and SVGEGT. CDR3 residues: CASSSLLGTGRSPLHF. The CDR3 bases are TGTGCCAGCAGCTCCCTCCTCGGGACAGGTCGGTCACCCCTCCACTTT.

The gene calls are TRBV5-1 and TRBJ2-5; D is possibly TRBD1 or TRBD2 (5 bases each). V was clipped by 0 bases and J by 8 bases, with 17 bases between them. The CDR3 covers 15 residues. Per the germline V gene, CDR1 is SGHRS and CDR2 is YFSETQ. CDR3 coding DNA: TGCGCCAGCAGCTTGGGTTTTCGGGGCCAGGATACCCAGTACTTC. Translation: CASSLGFRGQDTQYF.

This chain links TRBV6-2 or TRBV6-3 with TRBJ2-7; D remains unclear. V dropped 7 bases and J dropped 1 base, with 11 bases sitting between them. The germline gives CDR1 MNHEY, CDR2 SVGEGT. The CDR3 has 13 residues. The CDR3 DNA reads TGTGCCAGCAATCTGTTCCGATCCTACGAGCAGTACTTC. Translating it yields CASNLFRSYEQYF.

Ten or more counts support this clonotype. V is TRBV7-9 and J is TRBJ1-1; D not resolved. The length of the CDR3 is 14 residues. V lost 4 bases and J lost 3, with 12 bases in between. Germline V gene lookup returns CDR1 SEHNR and CDR2 FQNEAQ (reference sequence). CDR3 protein: CASSSVGKDTEAFF. The CDR3 DNA reads TGTGCCAGCAGCTCCGTCGGGAAAGACACTGAAGCTTTCTTT.